The TCR beta chain under discussion was sequenced for a study of neurological immune-mediated disorders. The CDR3 is 18 amino acids. Trimming removed 5 bases from V and 0 bases from J, with 20 bases in between. Germline V gene sequence: CDR1 PRHDT, CDR2 FYEKMQ (reference sequence). The method for making cDNA was 5'RACE, and it used 10-nucleotide random UMIs. MiXCR, run by TCRdb on the 5' RACE reads, gives a single entry per CDR3 protein. The sample has tens of thousands of distinct CDR3 sequences, around 15% seen once. Sequenced material: CD4+ T cells from blood. The source of this sequence is a woman aged 60-75 years with HTLV-1-associated myelopathy (HAM/TSP). The rearrangement links TRBV13 to TRBJ1-3, with no clear D. For the CDR3, the DNA is TGTGCCAGCAGCCCCCCCCCTCGGGGAGCCCCCTCTGGAAACACCATATATTTT. Residues: CASSPPPRGAPSGNTIYF.